The 4 T cell receptor beta chains below were found in one sample sequenced in a study of PD-1 blockade in classical Hodgkin lymphoma. Only in-frame clones appear in the TCRdb table, and some are missing; sequencing was by immunoSEQ multiplex PCR. The sample lists 80,000 to 100,000 clones; 81% were seen once. There was relapse after autologous stem cell transplantation in every patient, and there was variation in brentuximab vedotin exposure. The sequencing here drew on peripheral blood mononuclear cells (PBMCs), taken before the second cycle of nivolumab. The receptors come from a human donor with classical Hodgkin lymphoma.

The rearrangement links TRBV11-2 to TRBJ2-7, with a possible D match to TRBD2 (5 bases). The V and J ends lost 1 base and 3 bases respectively, with 13 bases between them. Germline V lookup: CDR1 SGHAT, CDR2 FQNNGV. This CDR3 comprises 15 residues. Here the CDR3 reads CASSLVPGSYYEQYF. The CDR3 region has the DNA TGTGCCAGCAGCTTAGTCCCGGGGAGTTACTACGAGCAGTACTTC.

As to this clone: Other DNA sequences in this specimen translate into the identical CDR3. The genes are TRBV5-1 and TRBJ2-3, with D tentatively TRBD1 or TRBD2 (5 bases each). The CDR3 contains 14 residues. The germline V gene has CDR1 SGHRS and CDR2 YFSETQ. V dropped 6 bases and J dropped 0 bases, with 11 bases sitting between them. CDR3 coding DNA: TGCGCCAGCATCCGGGGCGGGAGCACAGATACGCAGTATTTT. As protein: CASIRGGSTDTQYF.

The chain has TRBV5-4 and TRBJ2-5, with D tentatively TRBD1 (6 bases). The CDR3 runs to 14 residues. The V and J ends lost 4 bases and 1 base respectively, with 11 bases between them. Germline assignment: CDR1 SGHNT and CDR2 YYREEE (reference sequence). The CDR3 DNA reads as TGTGCCAGCAGCCCACAGGGTCGCCAAGAGACCCAGTACTTC. It specifies CASSPQGRQETQYF.

CDR3 DNA sequence: TGTGCCAGCAGTGACAGGGATTTAGGTCAGCCCCAGCATTTT. Translated: CASSDRDLGQPQHF. The genes are TRBV2 and TRBJ1-5; a possible D gene is TRBD1 (5 bases). The CDR3 is 14 residues long. V dropped 3 bases and J dropped 6 bases, with 12 bases sitting between them. Germline CDR1 and CDR2: SNHLY and FYNNEI. Variable domain in full (rest from reference TRBV2 and TRBJ1-5): EPEVTQTPSHQVTQMGQEVILRCVPISNHLYFYWYRQILGQKVEFLVSFYNNEISEKSEIFDDQFSVERPDGSNFTLKIRSTKLEDSAMYFCASSDRDLGQPQHFGDGTRLSIL.